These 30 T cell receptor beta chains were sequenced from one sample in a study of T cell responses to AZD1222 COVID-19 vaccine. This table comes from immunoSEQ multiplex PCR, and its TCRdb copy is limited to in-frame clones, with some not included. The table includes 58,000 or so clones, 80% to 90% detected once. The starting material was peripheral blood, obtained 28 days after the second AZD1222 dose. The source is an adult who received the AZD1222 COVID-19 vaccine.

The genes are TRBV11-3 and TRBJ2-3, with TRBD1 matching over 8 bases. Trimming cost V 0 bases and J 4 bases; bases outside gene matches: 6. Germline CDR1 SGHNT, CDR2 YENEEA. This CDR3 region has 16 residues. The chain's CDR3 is CASSLDSGQGADTQYF. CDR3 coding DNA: TGTGCCAGCAGCTTAGATAGTGGACAGGGCGCAGATACGCAGTATTTT.

CDR3 amino acids: CAWSGHSGGRGNTIYF. CDR3 sequence (DNA): TGTGCCTGGAGTGGGCACTCCGGTGGTCGTGGAAACACCATATATTTT. The chain is built from TRBV30 and TRBJ1-3, with unresolved D. CDR3 length equals 16 residues. V was pared by 1 base and J by 3 bases, with 16 bases between. Germline-derived CDR1 and CDR2 are GTSNPN and SVGIG (reference sequence).

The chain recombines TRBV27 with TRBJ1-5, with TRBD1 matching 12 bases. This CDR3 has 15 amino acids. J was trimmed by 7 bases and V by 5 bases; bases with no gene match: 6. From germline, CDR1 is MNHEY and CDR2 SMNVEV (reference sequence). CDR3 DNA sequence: TGTGCCAGCAGTGGGGACAGGGGGCTCAGGCAGCCCCAGCATTTT. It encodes CASSGDRGLRQPQHF.

The CDR3: CASSLWGGHQPQHF. CDR3 nucleotides: TGTGCCAGCAGTTTATGGGGGGGCCATCAGCCCCAGCATTTT. This rearrangement joins TRBV28 to TRBJ1-5; maybe TRBD1 (6 bases). The CDR3 has 14 residues. Per the germline V gene, CDR1 is MDHEN and CDR2 is SYDVKM. With 0 bases removed from V and 5 bases from J, the gap between germline ends came to 8 bases.

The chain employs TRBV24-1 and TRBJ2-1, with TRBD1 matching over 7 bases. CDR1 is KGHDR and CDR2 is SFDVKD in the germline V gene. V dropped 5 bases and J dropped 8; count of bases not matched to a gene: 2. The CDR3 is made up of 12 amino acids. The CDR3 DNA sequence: TGTGCCACCAGTGGTGACAGGGATGAGCAGTTCTTC. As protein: CATSGDRDEQFF.

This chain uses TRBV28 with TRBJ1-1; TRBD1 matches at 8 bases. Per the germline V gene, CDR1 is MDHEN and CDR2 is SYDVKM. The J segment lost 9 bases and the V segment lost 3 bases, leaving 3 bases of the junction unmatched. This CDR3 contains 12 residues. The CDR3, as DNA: TGTGCCAGCAGTTTGGGACAGGCTAAAGCTTTCTTT. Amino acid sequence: CASSLGQAKAFF.

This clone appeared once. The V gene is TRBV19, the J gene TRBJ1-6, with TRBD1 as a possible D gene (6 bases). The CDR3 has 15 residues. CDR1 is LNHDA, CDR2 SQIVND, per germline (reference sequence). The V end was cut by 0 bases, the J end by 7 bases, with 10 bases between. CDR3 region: CASSIEWGLNSPLHF. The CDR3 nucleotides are TGTGCCAGTAGTATAGAGTGGGGGCTCAATTCACCCCTCCACTTT.

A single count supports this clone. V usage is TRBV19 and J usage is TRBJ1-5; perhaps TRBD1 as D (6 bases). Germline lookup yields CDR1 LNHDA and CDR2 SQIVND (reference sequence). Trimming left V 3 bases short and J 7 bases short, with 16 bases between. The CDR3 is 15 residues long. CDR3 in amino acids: CASSMGSGAGQPQHF. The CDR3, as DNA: TGTGCCAGTAGTATGGGTTCAGGGGCGGGCCAGCCCCAGCATTTT.

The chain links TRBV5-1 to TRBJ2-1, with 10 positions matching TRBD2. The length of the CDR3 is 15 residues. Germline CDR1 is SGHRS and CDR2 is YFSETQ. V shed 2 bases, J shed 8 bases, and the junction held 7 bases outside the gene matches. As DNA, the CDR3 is TGCGCCAGCAGCTTCTCGTCTAGCGGGAGAGATGAGCAGTTCTTC. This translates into CASSFSSSGRDEQFF.

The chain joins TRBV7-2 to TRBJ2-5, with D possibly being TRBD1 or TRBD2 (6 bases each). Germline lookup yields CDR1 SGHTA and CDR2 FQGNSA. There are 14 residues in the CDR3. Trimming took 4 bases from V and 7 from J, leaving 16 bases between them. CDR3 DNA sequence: TGTGCCAGCAGCTCAGAGGGGGGTCCAGGGACCCAGTACTTC. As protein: CASSSEGGPGTQYF.

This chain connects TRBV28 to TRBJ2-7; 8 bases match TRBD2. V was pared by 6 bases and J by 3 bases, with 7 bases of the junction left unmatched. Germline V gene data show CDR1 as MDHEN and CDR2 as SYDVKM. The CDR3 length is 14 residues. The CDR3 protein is CASSTGGPGYEQYF. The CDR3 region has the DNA TGTGCCAGCAGCACGGGGGGGCCTGGCTACGAGCAGTACTTC.

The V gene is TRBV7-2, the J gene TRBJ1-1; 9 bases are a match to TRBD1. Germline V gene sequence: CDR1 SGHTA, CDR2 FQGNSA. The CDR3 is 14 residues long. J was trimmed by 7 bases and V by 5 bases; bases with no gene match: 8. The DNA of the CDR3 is TGTGCCAGCAGCCTCGACAACAGGGGGCTTGAAGCTTTCTTT. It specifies CASSLDNRGLEAFF.

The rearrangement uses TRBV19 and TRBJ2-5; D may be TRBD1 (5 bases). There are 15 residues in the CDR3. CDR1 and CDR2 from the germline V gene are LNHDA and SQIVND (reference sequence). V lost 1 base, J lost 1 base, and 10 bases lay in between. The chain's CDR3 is CASSIGQTVQETQYF. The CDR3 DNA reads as TGTGCCAGTAGTATAGGGCAGACAGTCCAAGAGACCCAGTACTTC.

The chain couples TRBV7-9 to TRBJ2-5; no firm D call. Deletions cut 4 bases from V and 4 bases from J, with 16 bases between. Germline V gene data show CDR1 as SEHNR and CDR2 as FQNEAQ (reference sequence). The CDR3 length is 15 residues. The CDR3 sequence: CASSYARSTLETQYF. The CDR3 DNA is TGTGCCAGCAGCTATGCAAGGTCAACCCTAGAGACCCAGTACTTC.

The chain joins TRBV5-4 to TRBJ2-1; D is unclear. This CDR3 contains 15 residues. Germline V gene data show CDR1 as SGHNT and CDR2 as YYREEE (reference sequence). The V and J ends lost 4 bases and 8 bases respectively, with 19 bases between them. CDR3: CASSHPNVGSDEQFF. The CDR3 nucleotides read TGTGCCAGCAGCCACCCTAACGTCGGATCCGATGAGCAGTTCTTC.

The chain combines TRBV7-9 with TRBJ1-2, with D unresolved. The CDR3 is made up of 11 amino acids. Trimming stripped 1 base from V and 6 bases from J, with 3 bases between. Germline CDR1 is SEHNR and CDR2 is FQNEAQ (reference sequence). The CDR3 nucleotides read TGTGCCAGCAGCTTAGGTGATGGCTACACCTTC. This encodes CASSLGDGYTF.

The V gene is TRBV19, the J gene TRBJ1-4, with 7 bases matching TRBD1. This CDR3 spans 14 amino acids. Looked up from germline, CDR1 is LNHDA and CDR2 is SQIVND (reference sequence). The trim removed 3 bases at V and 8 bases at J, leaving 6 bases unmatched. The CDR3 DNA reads TGTGCCAGTAGTATCTCCCAGGGGGGCGAAAAACTGTTTTTT. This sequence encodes CASSISQGGEKLFF.

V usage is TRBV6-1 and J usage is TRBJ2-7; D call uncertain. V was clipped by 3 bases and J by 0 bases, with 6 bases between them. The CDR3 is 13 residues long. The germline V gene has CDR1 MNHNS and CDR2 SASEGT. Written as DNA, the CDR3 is TGTGCCAGCAGTGACGGTAACTCCTACGAGCAGTACTTC. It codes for CASSDGNSYEQYF.

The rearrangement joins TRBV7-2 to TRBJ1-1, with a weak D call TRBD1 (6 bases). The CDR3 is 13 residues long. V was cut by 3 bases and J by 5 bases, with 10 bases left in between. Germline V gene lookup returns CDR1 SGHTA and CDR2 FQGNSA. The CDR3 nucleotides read TGTGCCAGCAGCTTTGGGGGGCTGACTGAAGCTTTCTTT. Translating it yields CASSFGGLTEAFF. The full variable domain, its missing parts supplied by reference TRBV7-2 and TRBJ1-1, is GAGVSQSPSNKVTEKGKDVELRCDPISGHTALYWYRQSLGQGLEFLIYFQGNSAPDKSGLPSDRFSAERTGGSVSTLTIQRTQQEDSAVYLCASSFGGLTEAFFGQGTRLTVV.

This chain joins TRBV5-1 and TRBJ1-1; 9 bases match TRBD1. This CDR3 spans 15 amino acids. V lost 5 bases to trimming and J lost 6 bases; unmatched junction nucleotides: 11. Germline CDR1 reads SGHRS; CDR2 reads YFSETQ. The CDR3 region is CASRSGTGMRAEAFF. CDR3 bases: TGCGCCAGCAGGTCCGGGACAGGGATGAGAGCTGAAGCTTTCTTT.

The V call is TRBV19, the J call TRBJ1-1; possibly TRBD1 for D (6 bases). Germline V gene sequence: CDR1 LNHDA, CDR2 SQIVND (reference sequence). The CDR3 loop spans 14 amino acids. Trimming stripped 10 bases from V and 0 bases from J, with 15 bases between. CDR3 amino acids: CATQTGFMNTEAFF. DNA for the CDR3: TGTGCCACCCAGACAGGATTTATGAACACTGAAGCTTTCTTT.

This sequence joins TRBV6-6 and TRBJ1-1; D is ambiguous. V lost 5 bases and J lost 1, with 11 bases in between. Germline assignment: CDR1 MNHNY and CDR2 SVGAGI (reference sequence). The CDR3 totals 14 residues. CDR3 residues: CASSIRTANTEAFF. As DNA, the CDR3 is TGTGCCAGCAGTATCCGGACGGCGAACACTGAAGCTTTCTTT.

DNA of the CDR3: TGCGCCAGCAGCTTGGGCGTCCACTTGAACACTGAAGCTTTCTTT. This codes for CASSLGVHLNTEAFF. The chain has TRBV5-1 and TRBJ1-1; no firm D call. Trimming removed 0 bases from V and 0 bases from J, with 9 bases in between. The CDR3 is 15 amino acids. Germline loops: CDR1 SGHRS, CDR2 YFSETQ.

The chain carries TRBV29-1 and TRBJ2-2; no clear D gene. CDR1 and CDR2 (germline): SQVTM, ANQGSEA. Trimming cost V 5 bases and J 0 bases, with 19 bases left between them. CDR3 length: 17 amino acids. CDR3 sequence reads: CSVLLPKVEANTGELFF. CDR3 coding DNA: TGCAGCGTTCTGTTGCCTAAAGTCGAAGCGAACACCGGGGAGCTGTTTTTT.

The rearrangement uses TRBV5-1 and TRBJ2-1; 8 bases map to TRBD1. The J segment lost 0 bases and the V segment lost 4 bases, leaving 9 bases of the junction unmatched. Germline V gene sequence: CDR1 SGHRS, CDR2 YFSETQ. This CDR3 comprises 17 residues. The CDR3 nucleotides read TGCGCCAGCAGCCCCCAGAGGACAGGGAGCTCCTACAATGAGCAGTTCTTC. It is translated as CASSPQRTGSSYNEQFF. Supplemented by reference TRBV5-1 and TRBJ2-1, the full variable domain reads KAGVTQTPRYLIKTRGQQVTLSCSPISGHRSVSWYQQTPGQGLQFLFEYFSETQRNKGNFPGRFSGRQFSNSRSEMNVSTLELGDSALYLCASSPQRTGSSYNEQFFGPGTRLTVL.

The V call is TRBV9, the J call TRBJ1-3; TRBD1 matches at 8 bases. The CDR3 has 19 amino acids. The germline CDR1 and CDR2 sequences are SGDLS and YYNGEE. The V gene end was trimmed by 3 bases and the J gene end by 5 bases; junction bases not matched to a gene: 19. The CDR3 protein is CASSAGQGLRLTRRNTIYF. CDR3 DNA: TGTGCCAGCAGCGCTGGACAGGGTTTAAGACTGACAAGGAGAAACACCATATATTTT.

The DNA of the CDR3 is TGTGCCAGCAGTTCTGCGACTAGCGGGAGCGAGGATACGCAGTATTTT. As protein: CASSSATSGSEDTQYF. The chain links TRBV6-5 to TRBJ2-3, with TRBD2 matching over 12 bases. Germline values: CDR1 MNHEY, CDR2 SVGAGI. The CDR3 runs 16 residues. V lost 4 bases and J lost 6; bases outside the gene matches: 8.

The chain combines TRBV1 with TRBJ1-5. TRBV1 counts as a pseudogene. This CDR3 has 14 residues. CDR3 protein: CTSSTPGRNQPQHF. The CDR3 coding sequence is TGCACCAGCAGCACCCCGGGTCGTAATCAGCCCCAGCATTTT.

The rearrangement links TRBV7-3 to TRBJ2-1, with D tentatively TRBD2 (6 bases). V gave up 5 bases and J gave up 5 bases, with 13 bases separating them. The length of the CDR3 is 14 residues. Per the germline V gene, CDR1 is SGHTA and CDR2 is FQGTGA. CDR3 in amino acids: CASSTAGGDNEQFF. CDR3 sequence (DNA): TGTGCCAGCAGCACCGCCGGCGGGGACAATGAGCAGTTCTTC. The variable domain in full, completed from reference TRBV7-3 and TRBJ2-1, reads GAGVSQTPSNKVTEKGKYVELRCDPISGHTALYWYRQSLGQGPEFLIYFQGTGAADDSGLPNDRFFAVRPEGSVSTLKIQRTERGDSAVYLCASSTAGGDNEQFFGPGTRLTVL.

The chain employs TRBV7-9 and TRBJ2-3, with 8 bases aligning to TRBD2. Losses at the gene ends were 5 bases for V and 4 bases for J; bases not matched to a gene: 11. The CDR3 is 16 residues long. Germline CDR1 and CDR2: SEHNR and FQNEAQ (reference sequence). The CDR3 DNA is TGTGCCAGCAGCCGGGGGGGCAACCGACAGGCAGATACGCAGTATTTT. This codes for CASSRGGNRQADTQYF.